Listed below are T cell receptor beta chains from one sample, sequenced in a study of T cells in Graves' hyperthyroidism and ophthalmopathy. TCRdb processed the multiplex PCR reads anew with MiXCR; each CDR3 protein has one entry. Here the sample spans 400,000 or so distinct CDR3 sequences, roughly 15% being singletons. Sample: blood. Receptor source: a woman aged 60-75 years with Graves' ophthalmopathy. Each CDR3 is given with its conserved first and last residue. Each record gives: V gene, clone size, J gene, D gene, CDR3 protein, CDR3 DNA. D genes are given only for firm matches. Size is omitted from some rows. Given values are once, few, many or a class for expanded clones.

TRBV28	few	TRBJ2-5	TRBD2	CASSPGLAGSGVQETQYF	TGTGCCAGCAGCCCGGGACTAGCTGGTTCAGGGGTCCAAGAGACCCAGTACTTC
TRBV6-5	few	TRBJ1-1	NA	CASSYTDRNTEAFF	TGTGCCAGCAGTTACACGGACAGGAACACTGAAGCTTTCTTT
TRBV29-1	many	TRBJ2-7	TRBD1	CSVEGPGQGGHEQYF	TGCAGCGTTGAGGGTCCGGGACAGGGTGGGCACGAGCAGTACTTC
TRBV11-2	many	TRBJ2-3	NA	CASTLWAQPTHTDTQYF	TGTGCCAGCACCCTTTGGGCCCAGCCCACTCACACAGATACGCAGTATTTT
TRBV29-1	NA	TRBJ2-7	NA	CSVTLRDNFYEQYF	TGCAGCGTTACTCTGCGGGACAATTTCTACGAGCAGTACTTC
TRBV5-1	few	TRBJ2-3	TRBD2	CASGLAGGPGTDTQYF	TGCGCCAGCGGACTAGCGGGAGGGCCCGGCACAGATACGCAGTATTTT
TRBV3-1	many	TRBJ2-1	TRBD2	CASSQLSGRVNEQFF	TGTGCCAGCAGCCAACTTAGCGGGAGAGTAAATGAGCAGTTCTTC
TRBV19	NA	TRBJ2-7	NA	CASSLSTGIEQYF	TGTGCCAGTAGTCTAAGTACAGGGATCGAGCAGTACTTC
TRBV5-1	many	TRBJ2-1	TRBD1	CASSPGGALSYNEQFF	TGCGCCAGCAGCCCAGGGGGCGCACTCTCCTACAATGAGCAGTTCTTC
TRBV3-1	many	TRBJ1-1	NA	CASRGRDKNTEAFF	TGTGCCAGCAGAGGCCGGGACAAGAACACTGAAGCTTTCTTT
TRBV11-2	many	TRBJ2-5	TRBD2	CASSLEAGGGETQYF	TGTGCCAGCAGCTTAGAAGCGGGGGGGGGAGAGACCCAGTACTTC
TRBV5-5	NA	TRBJ2-7	TRBD2	CASSYLAGEVPYEQYF	TGTGCCAGCAGCTACTTAGCGGGAGAGGTCCCCTACGAGCAGTACTTC
TRBV7-2	many	TRBJ1-5	NA	CASSLSGTTNQPQHF	TGTGCCAGCAGCTTATCCGGGACAACCAATCAGCCCCAGCATTTT
TRBV5-1	NA	TRBJ2-2	NA	CASRGDPTSGELFF	TGCGCCAGTAGGGGGGACCCTACGTCCGGGGAGCTGTTTTTT
TRBV12-3/TRBV12-4	many	TRBJ2-5	TRBD1	CASRDRDRGDLETQYF	TGTGCCAGCAGGGACCGGGACAGGGGGGACTTAGAGACCCAGTACTTC
TRBV7-9	NA	TRBJ1-5	TRBD1	CASSSDRVSNQPQHF	TGTGCCAGCAGCTCGGACAGGGTTAGCAATCAGCCCCAGCATTTT
TRBV7-6	many	TRBJ2-7	NA	CASSPSGSLDEQYF	TGTGCCAGCAGCCCCAGTGGATCCCTCGACGAGCAGTACTTC